This T cell receptor (beta chain) was captured by sequencing in a study of T cells expressing NK-cell markers. TCRdb re-called the 5' RACE reads and catalogs CDR3 proteins one per entry, DNA excluded. Its clone listing holds about 150,000 distinct CDR3 sequences. CDR3 length: 12 residues. Germline CDR1 and CDR2: MNHEY and SVGEGT. The source is a man aged 18 to 35 in good health. The rearrangement uses TRBV6-2 or TRBV6-3 and TRBJ2-3. The specimen sequenced was blood T cells: a sorted CD56 or NKG2C T cell subset, CD4+ or CD8+ T cells, or bulk PBMC T cells (not recorded which). This chain's CDR3 is CASRTAVDTQYF.